The TCR beta chain under discussion was sequenced for a study of OX40 agonist ivuxolimab in advanced cancers. Study-wide context: Every patient in dose escalation had hepatocellular carcinoma, melanoma, renal cell or head and neck cancer.

CDR1 SGHRS and CDR2 YFSETQ come from the germline V gene. CDR3 size: 13 residues. Trimming stripped 3 bases from V and 6 bases from J, with 12 bases between. Profiling relied on immunoSEQ multiplex PCR, and the TCRdb table lists in-frame clones only, not all of them. The data contain tens of thousands of clones, around 80% of them seen just once; the ten biggest clones take up over 3%. Comments on this clone: Its cognate antigen is unknown.

The study, taken as a whole, reports: Patients who responded partially at 0.1-3.0 mg/kg showed clonal expansion ranking among the lowest.

This receptor was obtained from an adult with an advanced solid tumor such as melanoma, head and neck, liver or kidney cancer. The chain combines TRBV5-1 with TRBJ1-2; a possible D gene is TRBD1 (5 bases). The material sequenced was CD4+ or CD8+ T cells sorted from blood, taken in a trial of the OX40 agonist ivuxolimab. In DNA, the CDR3 is TGCGCCAGCAGCTCCCTTGACAGAGATGGCTACACCTTC. The encoded protein is CASSSLDRDGYTF.